The 20 T cell receptor beta chains presented below share a single source sample, sequenced in a study of blood T cells in healthy people across ages. The use of a sample-barcoded 5' primer and a J-beta primer mix characterized a second PCR of 7 to 11 cycles. A single record per CDR3 protein comes from TCRdb applying MiXCR to the 5' RACE reads. Of approximately 1,100,000 distinct CDR3 sequences in the sample, roughly 45% were seen once. The sample was blood. The receptors derive from a woman aged 55-69 years in good health.

CDR3 nucleotides: TGTGCCAGCAGCGTAGAGCCCATGACTACCTACGAGCAGTACTTC. This codes for CASSVEPMTTYEQYF. The gene calls are TRBV9 and TRBJ2-7, with D possibly being TRBD2 (5 bases). The length of the CDR3 is 15 residues. CDR1 SGDLS and CDR2 YYNGEE come from the germline V gene. Trimming took off 0 bases at V and 2 bases at J, with 12 bases between the two ends. Combining the CDR3 with reference TRBV9 and TRBJ2-7 gives the whole variable domain DSGVTQTPKHLITATGQRVTLRCSPRSGDLSVYWYQQSLDQGLQFLIQYYNGEERAKGNILERFSAQQFPDLHSELNLSSLELGDSALYFCASSVEPMTTYEQYFGPGTRLTVT.

The V and J genes are TRBV2 and TRBJ2-1; 16 bases agree with TRBD2. The germline gives CDR1 SNHLY, CDR2 FYNNEI. This CDR3 has 17 residues. J gave up 8 bases and V 6 bases, and 10 bases lay outside the gene matches. The CDR3 loop reads CASSPGLAGGPRYEQFF. The CDR3 nucleotides are TGTGCCAGCAGCCCGGGACTAGCGGGAGGGCCTCGGTATGAGCAGTTCTTC. Full variable domain (outside the CDR3, taken from reference TRBV2 and TRBJ2-1): EPEVTQTPSHQVTQMGQEVILRCVPISNHLYFYWYRQILGQKVEFLVSFYNNEISEKSEIFDDQFSVERPDGSNFTLKIRSTKLEDSAMYFCASSPGLAGGPRYEQFFGPGTRLTVL.

This clonotype was seen only a few times. The rearrangement uses TRBV7-9 and TRBJ2-1, with D possibly called TRBD1 or TRBD2 (6 bases each). TRBJ2-7 matches the DNA end more closely, so the J call is doubtful. The CDR3 has 15 residues. Germline loops: CDR1 SEHNR, CDR2 FQNEAQ (reference sequence). The CDR3 DNA sequence: TGTGCCAGCAGCCGGGGGCAGGGAATCTACAATGAGCAGTACTTC. It yields the protein CASSRGQGIYNEQYF.

The chain recombines TRBV25-1 with TRBJ1-6; 9 bases match TRBD1. Trimming removed 6 bases from V and 6 bases from J; junction bases left unmatched: 12. This CDR3 is 17 amino acids long. Germline values: CDR1 MGHDK, CDR2 SYGVNS. The CDR3 DNA is TGTGCCAGCAGCCAAAACGCCGGGACAGGGAGTAATTCACCCCTCCACTTT. Translating gives CASSQNAGTGSNSPLHF.

The chain recombines TRBV7-8 with TRBJ2-5; D perhaps matches TRBD2 (5 bases). The DNA matches TRBJ2-7 better at its end, which makes the J call doubtful. CDR1 is SGHVS and CDR2 is FQNEAQ in the germline V gene. CDR3 length: 15 amino acids. CDR3 sequence: CASSPRAPDGDEQYF. The CDR3 DNA sequence: TGTGCCAGCAGCCCCCGGGCTCCCGACGGGGACGAGCAGTACTTC.

The J gene is TRBJ2-3, the V gene TRBV12-3 or TRBV12-4; no clear D. The CDR3 spans 12 residues. V shed 6 bases and J shed 13 bases, with 17 bases lying between them. The DNA of the CDR3 is TGTGCCAGCAGATTGAATGCATATATGGAGTATTTT. Protein: CASRLNAYMEYF.

This clonotype was observed a handful of times. This sequence joins TRBV6-6 and TRBJ1-2, with 7 bases identical to TRBD1. CDR1 and CDR2 from the germline V gene are MNHNY and SVGAGI (reference sequence). V gave up 2 bases and J gave up 0 bases; unmatched junction bases: 6. The CDR3 spans 16 residues. For the CDR3, the DNA is TGTGCCAGCAGTTACCGGCAGGGGGGATCTAACTATGGCTACACCTTC. Translating gives CASSYRQGGSNYGYTF.

This clonotype was seen only a few times. The chain carries TRBV15 and TRBJ2-1; D could derive from TRBD1 or TRBD2 (6 bases each). CDR1 is LNHNV, CDR2 YYDKDF, per germline (reference sequence). Deletions cut 0 bases from V and 7 bases from J, with 16 bases between. This CDR3 is 16 amino acids long. The CDR3 sequence is CATSRDPAGEENEQFF. CDR3 DNA: TGTGCCACCAGCAGAGATCCGGCAGGGGAGGAGAATGAGCAGTTCTTC.

This clonotype was observed many times. One end of the junction does not line up with germline, which may come from a read error. This rearrangement joins TRBV12-3 or TRBV12-4 to TRBJ2-7, with a tentative D call TRBD1 (5 bases). The CDR3 contains 13 residues. CDR3 in amino acids: CASSLARGYEQYF. CDR3 nucleotides: TGTGCCAGCAGCTTAGCTAGGGGCTACGAGCAGTACTTC.

The rearrangement joins TRBV5-1 to TRBJ2-5, with D hard to call. The J call may be wrong; the DNA end is better matched by TRBJ2-7. In germline, CDR1 is SGHRS, CDR2 YFSETQ. The CDR3 contains 15 residues. The CDR3 DNA follows: TGCGCCAGCAGCCCGGCCGTCGGCAGGCCCCACGAGCAGTACTTC. Translation gives CASSPAVGRPHEQYF.

The V call is TRBV3-1, the J call TRBJ2-3, with TRBD2 matching 10 bases. The V gene end was trimmed by 3 bases and the J gene end by 4 bases; junction bases not matched to a gene: 4. The germline V gene has CDR1 LGHDT and CDR2 YNNKEL (reference sequence). The CDR3 is 15 amino acids. Written as DNA, the CDR3 is TGTGCCAGCAGCCAGACACTAGCGGGATCAGATACGCAGTATTTT. Its translation is CASSQTLAGSDTQYF.

The chain uses TRBV10-3 and TRBJ1-1, with D perhaps TRBD1 (6 bases). Trimming took off 6 bases at V and 1 base at J, with 9 bases between the two ends. The CDR3 is 13 amino acids. Per germline, CDR1 ENHRY and CDR2 SYGVKD. CDR3 nucleotides: TGTGCCATCAGAACAGGGTGGAACACTGAAGCTTTCTTT. Its protein is CAIRTGWNTEAFF.

The chain has TRBV27 and TRBJ2-3, with 8 bases lining up with TRBD2. Trimming took 4 bases from V and 4 from J; bases not matched to a gene: 4. This CDR3 spans 14 amino acids. The germline V gene encodes CDR1 MNHEY and CDR2 SMNVEV (reference sequence). The CDR3 nucleotides read TGTGCCAGCAGTTGGGGACTAGGCGCAGATACGCAGTATTTT. This encodes CASSWGLGADTQYF.

V and J are TRBV6-5 and TRBJ2-1, with 9 nucleotides matching TRBD2. The V and J ends lost 6 bases and 2 bases, in that order; junction bases with no gene match: 8. The CDR3 is 16 amino acids. CDR1 MNHEY and CDR2 SVGAGI come from the germline V gene. CDR3: CASSPNSGSAYNEQFF. CDR3 coding DNA: TGTGCCAGCAGCCCGAATAGCGGGAGCGCCTACAATGAGCAGTTCTTC.

The chain combines TRBV5-1 with TRBJ2-5; 9 bases map to TRBD2. The end of the DNA fits TRBJ2-7 better, so the J call may be wrong. The CDR3 is 15 residues long. The germline V gene encodes CDR1 SGHRS and CDR2 YFSETQ. CDR3 bases: TGCGCCAGCAGCCCCCTCGGGGCGGGAGGGTCCGAGCAGTACTTC. Protein product: CASSPLGAGGSEQYF.

The J gene is TRBJ1-5, the V gene TRBV4-1; 8 nucleotides match TRBD1. The CDR3 is made up of 16 amino acids. From germline, CDR1 is MGHRA and CDR2 YSYEKL. J lost 1 base, V lost 2 bases, and 4 bases had no gene match. The DNA of the CDR3 is TGCGCCAGCAGCCAATTTGACAGGGGCAGCAATCAGCCCCAGCATTTT. Amino acid sequence: CASSQFDRGSNQPQHF.

The chain is built from TRBV14 and TRBJ1-4; D is undetermined. Trimming cost V 1 base and J 7 bases, with 7 bases left between them. The CDR3 length is 13 residues. Germline V gives CDR1 SGHDN, CDR2 FVKESK. CDR3 loop: CASSQASVEKLFF. DNA for the CDR3: TGTGCCAGCAGCCAAGCGTCAGTTGAAAAACTGTTTTTT.

This clonotype was counted a few times. The V call is TRBV27, the J call TRBJ1-1; D remains unclear. Germline assignment: CDR1 MNHEY and CDR2 SMNVEV (reference sequence). V gave up 5 bases and J gave up 4 bases, with 11 bases separating them. The CDR3 contains 13 residues. CDR3 amino acids: CASSPRRVTEAFF. The CDR3 DNA reads as TGTGCCAGCAGTCCCCGACGGGTCACTGAAGCTTTCTTT.

The table lists this clonotype with a few counts. The rearrangement uses TRBV29-1 and TRBJ2-5; no clear D. The CDR3 spans 12 residues. The V and J ends lost 4 bases and 11 bases respectively, with 17 bases between them. In germline, CDR1 is SQVTM, CDR2 ANQGSEA. CDR3 sequence (DNA): TGCAGCGTTGGCAGGTCGAAAAATGAGCAGTACTTC. It encodes CSVGRSKNEQYF.

J is TRBJ2-4 and V is TRBV21-1; whether TRBD2, the table's D call, matches the DNA was not checked. TRBV21-1 is a pseudogene locus. This CDR3 contains 17 residues. Written as DNA, the CDR3 is TGTGCCAGCAGCTGTCGGACAGATCCAGGACTAGCGAGAGAGCAGTACTTC. It yields the protein CASSCRTDPGLAREQYF.